This entry lists 5 T cell receptor beta chains sequenced from one sample in a study of shared clonotypes between healthy human individuals. Sequencing was performed with immunoSEQ multiplex PCR; in TCRdb, only in-frame clones are kept and a portion is missing. The sample consists of over a million clones, about 98% of them appearing once. The sample consisted of naive CD4+ T cells sorted from blood. This sample's subset: CD45RA+ positively selected. The receptors originated from a man between 25 and 39 years old in good health.

CDR3 sequence: CASSLGSSATYEQYF. As DNA, the CDR3 is TGTGCCAGCAGCTTGGGGTCCAGCGCTACCTACGAGCAGTACTTC. The rearrangement uses TRBV5-6 and TRBJ2-7; D is undetermined. Germline-derived CDR1 and CDR2 are SGHDT and YYEEEE. V was cut by 0 bases and J by 2 bases, with 12 bases left in between. The CDR3 loop spans 15 amino acids.

This chain uses TRBV9 with TRBJ2-2, with D possibly TRBD2 on 6 matching bases. This CDR3 is built from 15 residues. The V end was cut by 0 bases, the J end by 6 bases, with 12 bases between. Germline-derived CDR1 and CDR2 are SGDLS and YYNGEE. This CDR3 is CASSVGARRAGELFF. The CDR3 DNA follows: TGTGCCAGCAGCGTAGGAGCCAGGAGGGCCGGGGAGCTGTTTTTT.

V and J are TRBV19 and TRBJ1-1, with D perhaps TRBD1 (5 bases). Trimming removed 3 bases from V and 3 bases from J, with 14 bases in between. Germline V lookup: CDR1 LNHDA, CDR2 SQIVND (reference sequence). CDR3 length: 15 residues. CDR3 sequence: CASSIQGPVDTEAFF. CDR3 DNA: TGTGCCAGTAGTATTCAGGGACCTGTGGACACTGAAGCTTTCTTT.

The rearrangement uses TRBV15 and TRBJ2-7; a weak D match, TRBD1 (6 bases). There are 16 residues in the CDR3. Trimming removed 4 bases at V and 3 bases at J, with 19 bases between. Germline assignment: CDR1 LNHNV and CDR2 YYDKDF (reference sequence). The DNA of the CDR3 is TGTGCCACCAGCACCGTAGAGGGACAAATAAACTACGAGCAGTACTTC. It codes for CATSTVEGQINYEQYF.

J is TRBJ2-1 and V is TRBV6-5, with D possibly matching TRBD2 (5 bases). CDR1 and CDR2 (germline): MNHEY, SVGAGI. The CDR3 consists of 15 residues. The germline V and J ends were trimmed by 1 base and 2 bases, with 9 bases remaining between them. For the CDR3, the DNA is TGTGCCAGCAGTTACTTAGGAGGCCCCTACAATGAGCAGTTCTTC. Amino acid sequence: CASSYLGGPYNEQFF.